These 25 T cell receptor beta chains share one sample of origin, sequenced in a study of post-analysis software for immune sequencing data. Study findings and constraints: Roughly five TRBV segments appeared more often in patients than in controls, and TRBV5-6, TRBV5-1 and TRBV20-1 were among these.

Their target antigens are unknown. Unique molecular identifiers were built into the TCR beta cDNA libraries. MiXCR, applied by TCRdb to the PCR reads, yields one record per CDR3 protein. The sample consists of approximately 730,000 distinct CDR3 sequences, 46% of them appearing once. Sequencing was carried out using blood. Receptor source: a girl under 18 with multiple sclerosis.

The chain links TRBV20-1 to TRBJ2-5; D not resolved. V lost 3 bases and J lost 2, with 7 bases in between. The CDR3 is 12 residues long. Per the germline V gene, CDR1 is DFQATT and CDR2 is SNEGSKA (reference sequence). As DNA, the CDR3 is TGCAGTGCTAGTTCCGTACAAGAGACCCAGTACTTC. It is translated as CSASSVQETQYF.

The chain uses TRBV12-3 or TRBV12-4 and TRBJ1-1; possible D gene TRBD1, 5 bases. The CDR3 consists of 17 residues. The V and J ends lost 3 bases and 8 bases respectively, with 25 bases between them. As DNA, the CDR3 is TGTGCCAGCAGTTTTGGGAGACTTGGGGCAGGAAAAAAAGAAGCTTTCTTT. Protein: CASSFGRLGAGKKEAFF.

This chain links TRBV6-1 with TRBJ2-1; D may match TRBD1 or TRBD2 (6 bases each). This CDR3 contains 15 residues. Trimming took off 7 bases at V and 3 bases at J, with 16 bases between the two ends. Germline V lookup: CDR1 MNHNS, CDR2 SASEGT. The CDR3: CASIGGLGFYNEQFF. CDR3 coding DNA: TGTGCCAGCATAGGGGGGCTTGGTTTCTACAATGAGCAGTTCTTC.

The DNA of the CDR3 is TGTGCCAGCAGCCCGACTAATACAGGGTTAGAGACCCAGTACTTC. Translation gives CASSPTNTGLETQYF. The rearrangement links TRBV28 to TRBJ2-5; D may be TRBD1 (6 bases). CDR3 length: 15 residues. The germline V gene has CDR1 MDHEN and CDR2 SYDVKM. Trimming pared 6 bases from V and 4 bases from J, leaving 18 bases between.

The sample holds a few counts of this clonotype. The J gene is TRBJ2-7, the V gene TRBV5-1; maybe TRBD1 (6 bases). The germline V gene encodes CDR1 SGHRS and CDR2 YFSETQ. This CDR3 region has 15 residues. The V end was cut by 5 bases, the J end by 0 bases, with 15 bases between. Here the CDR3 DNA reads TGCGCCAGCAGACCTGCAGGGGTTCCCTCCTACGAGCAGTACTTC. This gives the protein CASRPAGVPSYEQYF.

In this sample, this clonotype turned up a few times. The chain is built from TRBV20-1 and TRBJ2-1; 13 bases map to TRBD2. V lost 1 base, J lost 4 bases, and 1 base stayed unmatched. CDR1 and CDR2 (germline): DFQATT, SNEGSKA (reference sequence). This CDR3 comprises 15 residues. The CDR3 nucleotides are TGCAGTGCTAGAGGGGGACTAGCGGGGTACAATGAGCAGTTCTTC. This translates into CSARGGLAGYNEQFF.

This clonotype was seen a single time. The gene calls are TRBV20-1 and TRBJ2-7; no clear D. Gene TRBJ2-5 matches the end of the DNA better, so the J call may be wrong. Per germline, CDR1 DFQATT and CDR2 SNEGSKA (reference sequence). The CDR3 is 13 amino acids. This CDR3 is CSARIVSGKTQYF. CDR3 nucleotides: TGCAGTGCTAGAATAGTCTCCGGAAAGACCCAGTACTTC.

This chain joins TRBV7-2 and TRBJ2-5, with D unclear. Looked up from germline, CDR1 is SGHTA and CDR2 is FQGNSA. V lost 3 bases, J lost 0 bases, and 11 bases lay in between. The CDR3 spans 15 residues. CDR3 residues: CASSLEWADQETQYF. In DNA form, the CDR3 reads TGTGCCAGCAGCTTGGAATGGGCCGACCAAGAGACCCAGTACTTC.

This clonotype showed up just a few times. The chain couples TRBV7-2 to TRBJ2-3, with D possibly matching TRBD2 (5 bases). The CDR3 has 13 amino acids. V gave up 2 bases and J gave up 10 bases, with 13 bases separating them. The germline V gene has CDR1 SGHTA and CDR2 FQGNSA. CDR3 protein: CASSLRLAHPQYF. The CDR3 DNA follows: TGTGCCAGCAGCTTAAGGCTAGCCCATCCGCAGTATTTT.

V usage is TRBV6-1 and J usage is TRBJ1-1; D unclear. Trimming stripped 4 bases from V and 4 bases from J, with 13 bases between. CDR1 and CDR2 (germline): MNHNS, SASEGT. The length of the CDR3 is 14 residues. The CDR3 protein is CASSAGPLGTEAFF. CDR3 nucleotide sequence: TGTGCCAGCAGTGCCGGGCCTCTGGGCACTGAAGCTTTCTTT.

The chain employs TRBV5-5 and TRBJ2-1; 7 nucleotides line up with TRBD1. With 3 bases clipped from V and 6 bases from J, the junction kept 12 bases outside the gene matches. CDR1 is SGHKS, CDR2 YYEKEE, per germline (reference sequence). The CDR3 loop spans 16 amino acids. The CDR3 region has the DNA TGTGCCAGCAGCTACCCGACAGGGTACAGGGTCAATGAGCAGTTCTTC. Protein product: CASSYPTGYRVNEQFF.

This clonotype has just a few counts. The V and J genes are TRBV10-3 and TRBJ1-2; D possibly corresponds to TRBD1 (5 bases). The length of the CDR3 is 15 residues. Germline CDR1 and CDR2: ENHRY and SYGVKD. Deletions cut 3 bases from V and 2 bases from J, with 13 bases between. Here the CDR3 reads CAISDPGGMNYGYTF. The CDR3 nucleotides read TGTGCCATCAGTGACCCCGGGGGGATGAACTATGGCTACACCTTC.

A few counts support this clonotype. This chain connects TRBV29-1 to TRBJ2-7; 7 bases line up with TRBD1. The trim removed 5 bases at V and 7 bases at J, leaving 14 bases unmatched. Per the germline V gene, CDR1 is SQVTM and CDR2 is ANQGSEA. The CDR3 has 14 amino acids. CDR3 DNA sequence: TGCAGCGTTAGGACCGGGACAGTCGGTGGGGAGCAGTACTTC. Its protein is CSVRTGTVGGEQYF.

The V call is TRBV12-3 or TRBV12-4, the J call TRBJ2-5, with a tentative D call TRBD2 (5 bases). The CDR3 runs to 16 residues. Deletions cut 3 bases from V and 5 bases from J, with 19 bases between. The CDR3 protein is CASSFLGSVVGETQYF. In nucleotides, the CDR3 is TGTGCCAGCAGTTTTCTGGGGAGCGTGGTGGGGGAGACCCAGTACTTC.

This clonotype has just a few counts. The chain couples TRBV6-1 to TRBJ2-3; 9 bases map to TRBD2. With V trimmed by 5 bases and J by 7 bases, 7 bases remained unmatched. CDR1 is MNHNS and CDR2 is SASEGT in the germline V gene. The CDR3 is 14 residues long. The CDR3 bases are TGTGCCAGCAGTCCCAAGACTAGCGGCTATACGCAGTATTTT. Its protein product is CASSPKTSGYTQYF.

This clonotype was seen a few times. The gene calls are TRBV4-1 and TRBJ1-2, with 8 bases lining up with TRBD1. CDR1 is MGHRA and CDR2 is YSYEKL in the germline V gene. The CDR3 length is 14 residues. The ends lost 0 bases at V and 4 bases at J; junction bases unmatched: 1. The CDR3 protein is CASSQEGTGYGYTF. The CDR3 DNA is TGCGCCAGCAGCCAAGAGGGGACAGGCTATGGCTACACCTTC.

The rearrangement uses TRBV7-6 and TRBJ2-1; 10 bases are shared with TRBD2. CDR1 is SGHVS, CDR2 FNYEAQ, per germline. This CDR3 comprises 17 residues. The J segment lost 4 bases and the V segment lost 5 bases, leaving 11 bases of the junction unmatched. CDR3 bases: TGTGCCAGCAGCCAATGGACTAGCGGCGCCATTTACAATGAGCAGTTCTTC. This codes for CASSQWTSGAIYNEQFF.

This clonotype has only one observation. This chain links TRBV11-2 with TRBJ1-6, with D tentatively TRBD1 (5 bases). In germline, CDR1 is SGHAT, CDR2 FQNNGV. The CDR3 spans 17 residues. The ends were cut back, 4 bases at V and 3 bases at J, with 16 bases in the middle. This CDR3 reads CASSSPEKGNYNSPLHF. Here the CDR3 DNA reads TGTGCCAGCAGCTCCCCAGAGAAGGGGAACTATAATTCACCCCTCCACTTT.

V is TRBV7-9 and J is TRBJ1-2, with D unresolved. The CDR3 runs to 14 residues. The V end was cut by 1 base, the J end by 3 bases, with 9 bases between. Germline V lookup: CDR1 SEHNR, CDR2 FQNEAQ (reference sequence). CDR3 residues: CASSLEGRYYGYTF. The CDR3 DNA reads as TGTGCCAGCAGCTTAGAGGGTAGATACTATGGCTACACCTTC.

This clonotype was observed a few times. The gene calls are TRBV11-3 and TRBJ2-7, with TRBD2 identical over 12 bases. Germline trimming cut 7 bases from V and 0 bases from J; bases unmatched to any gene: 4. This CDR3 has 15 residues. From germline, CDR1 is SGHNT and CDR2 YENEEA. The CDR3 region is CASTGLAGTSYEQYF. The CDR3 bases are TGTGCCAGCACCGGACTAGCGGGGACCTCCTACGAGCAGTACTTC.

The chain links TRBV20-1 to TRBJ2-2, with D perhaps TRBD2 (5 bases). Germline values: CDR1 DFQATT, CDR2 SNEGSKA (reference sequence). This CDR3 is built from 13 residues. V dropped 6 bases and J dropped 1 base, with 9 bases sitting between them. CDR3 loop: CSARTGNTGELFF. CDR3 in DNA: TGCAGTGCCCGGACTGGGAACACCGGGGAGCTGTTTTTT.

This clonotype was counted between two and nine times. The chain joins TRBV10-3 to TRBJ1-5; D is unresolved. The V gene's germline CDR1 is ENHRY and CDR2 SYGVKD. V lost 2 bases to trimming and J lost 0 bases, with 5 bases between them. The CDR3 has 14 residues. CDR3 in amino acids: CAISETDSNQPQHF. The CDR3, as DNA: TGTGCCATCAGTGAGACAGATAGCAATCAGCCCCAGCATTTT.

The CDR3 DNA sequence: TGCAGTGCCCAGGCGGCCGAGCAGTACTTC. Protein: CSAQAAEQYF. The chain has TRBV20-1 and TRBJ2-5, with unresolved D. The J call may be faulty, since TRBJ2-7 better matches the DNA end. The CDR3 is 10 residues long. The germline V gene has CDR1 DFQATT and CDR2 SNEGSKA (reference sequence).

The chain couples TRBV7-2 to TRBJ2-3, with 7 bases fitting TRBD2. Germline assignment: CDR1 SGHTA and CDR2 FQGNSA. After removal of 3 bases from V and 0 bases from J, the junction contained 9 bases not matched to a gene. The CDR3 runs to 17 residues. The CDR3 protein is CASSFPAGAASTDTQYF. CDR3 DNA sequence: TGTGCCAGCAGCTTCCCCGCGGGAGCGGCTAGCACAGATACGCAGTATTTT.

CDR3: CASSTFTRYEQYF. CDR3 DNA sequence: TGTGCCAGCAGTACCTTTACTAGGTACGAGCAGTACTTC. The chain carries TRBV9 and TRBJ2-7, with D tentatively TRBD2 (5 bases). The CDR3 runs to 13 residues. Germline values: CDR1 SGDLS, CDR2 YYNGEE. The V end lost 5 bases, the J end lost 4 bases, and 13 bases lay between the germline ends.